The clone carrying this TCR beta chain was counted between two and nine times. The data were taken from a study of T cells in Graves' hyperthyroidism and ophthalmopathy. Amplification of TCR beta CDR3 regions was performed using RNA transcripts as template. Carried out on the TCR CDR3, a first-round RT-PCR used the HTBI primer set. TCRdb re-analysed the multiplex PCR reads in MiXCR, keeping a single row per CDR3 protein. Among more than 500,000 distinct CDR3 sequences listed, under 20% were seen once. The sequencing input was blood. The clonotype was recovered from a woman younger than 45 with Graves' hyperthyroidism.

The CDR3: CASSFNPNTEAFF. CDR3 DNA: TGTGCCAGCAGTTTCAACCCGAACACTGAAGCTTTCTTT. The chain links TRBV14 to TRBJ1-1; D not certain. CDR3 length: 13 residues. Deletions cut 6 bases from V and 1 base from J, with 9 bases between. Germline V lookup: CDR1 SGHDN, CDR2 FVKESK.